This is a list of T cell receptor beta chains from one sample in a study of T cells in tumors and immune-related adverse events. Repertoires were generated with immunoSEQ multiplex PCR, while TCRdb's copy carries only in-frame clones and drops some. The sample holds about 22,000 clones, about 93% seen once. The specimen was lymph node tissue, collected from a patient treated with anti-PD-1 therapy. These TCRs come from a female donor with metastatic renal cell carcinoma. CDR3s leave out the opening cysteine and the closing phenylalanine or tryptophan. The order of the fields is clone size, V gene, CDR3 protein. The listing skips clone size in some rows; elsewhere it reads once, few, many or a size class.

>-|TRBV6-5
ASSLSSGTIYGYT
>-|TRBV19
ASSRGGQGRRETQY
>-|TRBV7-8
ASSSEAGDRETQY
>few|TRBV5-1
ASSPQGGGANVLT
>-|TRBV7-9
ASSGRIREKLF
>-|TRBV19
ASSILDVSSYNEQF
>-|TRBV6-6
ASSYSAQGDYGYT
>-|TRBV4-3
ASSQGRIGDRGPDEQF
>-|TRBV5-1
ASSLSLETQY
>-|TRBV6-5
ASTQKGSYNEQF
>once|TRBV15
ATSRDKATGLRETQY
>-|TRBV9
ASSVEGIDQPQH
>-|TRBV2
ASRLAYEQF
>-|TRBV4-2
ASSQVGGSGTDTQY
>-|TRBV4-2
ASRDRGNYGYT
>-|TRBV6-6
ASSYRPETDTQY
>-|TRBV15
ATSRGLGGWEAF
>-|TRBV5-1
ASSPETGASETQY
>-|TRBV6-1
ASRPGLAVQTQY
>-|TRBV30
AWGTSYGYT
>once|TRBV6-6
ASTSRPNYGYT
>-|TRBV7-2
ASSLVGGRTDTQY
>once|TRBV19
ASSPPGQGAYEQY
>-|TRBV19
ASSMGLEQF
>-|TRBV6-4
ASGNSNSPLH
>few|TRBV11-1
ASSLEGPLDTQY
>-|TRBV5-5
ASSSRTSGGITGELF